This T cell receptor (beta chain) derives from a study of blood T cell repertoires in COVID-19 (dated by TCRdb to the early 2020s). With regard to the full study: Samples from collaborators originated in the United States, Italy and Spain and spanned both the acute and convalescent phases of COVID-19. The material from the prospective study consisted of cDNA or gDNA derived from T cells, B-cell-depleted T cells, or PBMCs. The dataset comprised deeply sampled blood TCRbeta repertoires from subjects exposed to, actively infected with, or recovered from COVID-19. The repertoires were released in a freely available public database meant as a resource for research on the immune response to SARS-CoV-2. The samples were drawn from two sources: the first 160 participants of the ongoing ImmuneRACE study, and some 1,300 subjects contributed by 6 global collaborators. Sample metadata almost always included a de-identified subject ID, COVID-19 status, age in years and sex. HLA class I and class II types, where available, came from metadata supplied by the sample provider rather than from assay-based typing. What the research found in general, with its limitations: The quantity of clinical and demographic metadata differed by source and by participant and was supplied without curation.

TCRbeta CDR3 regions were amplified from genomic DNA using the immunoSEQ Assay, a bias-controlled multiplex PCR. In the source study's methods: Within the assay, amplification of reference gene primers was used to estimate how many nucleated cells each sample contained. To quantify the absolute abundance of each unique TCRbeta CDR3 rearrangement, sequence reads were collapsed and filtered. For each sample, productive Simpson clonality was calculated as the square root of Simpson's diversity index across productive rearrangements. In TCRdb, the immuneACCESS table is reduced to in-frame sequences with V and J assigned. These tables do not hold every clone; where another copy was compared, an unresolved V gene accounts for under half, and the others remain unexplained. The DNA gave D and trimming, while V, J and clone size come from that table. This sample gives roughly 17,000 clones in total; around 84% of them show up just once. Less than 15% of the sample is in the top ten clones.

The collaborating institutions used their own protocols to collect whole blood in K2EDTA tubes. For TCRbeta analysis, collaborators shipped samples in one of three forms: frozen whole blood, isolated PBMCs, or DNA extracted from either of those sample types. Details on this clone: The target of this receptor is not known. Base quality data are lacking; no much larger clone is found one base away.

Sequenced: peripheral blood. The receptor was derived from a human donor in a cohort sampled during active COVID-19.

The CDR3 region reads CASSFSQTSSTDTQYF. The DNA sequence reads TGCGCCAGCAGCTTCTCACAGACCTCTAGCACAGATACGCAGTATTTT. Here the chain combines TRBV5-1 and TRBJ2-3; the D gene assignment is ambiguous. Trimming costs V 2 bases and J 0 bases, and their ends lie 13 bases apart. The germline V gene specifies SGHRS as CDR1 and YFSETQ as CDR2. The CDR3, from cysteine to phenylalanine, totals 16 residues. Kept here is only the CDR3 DNA, which spans 48 bases and is read in frame from base 1.